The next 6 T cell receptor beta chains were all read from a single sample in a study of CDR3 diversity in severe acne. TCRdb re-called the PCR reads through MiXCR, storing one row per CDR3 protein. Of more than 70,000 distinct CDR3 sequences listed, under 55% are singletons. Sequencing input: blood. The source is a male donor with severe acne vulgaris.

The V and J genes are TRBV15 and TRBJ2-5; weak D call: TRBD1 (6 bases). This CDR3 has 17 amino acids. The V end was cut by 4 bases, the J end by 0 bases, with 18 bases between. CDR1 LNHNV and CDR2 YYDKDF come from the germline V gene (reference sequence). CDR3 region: CATSTDLDSKHQETQYF. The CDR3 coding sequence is TGTGCCACCAGCACCGACCTGGACAGCAAGCACCAAGAGACCCAGTACTTC.

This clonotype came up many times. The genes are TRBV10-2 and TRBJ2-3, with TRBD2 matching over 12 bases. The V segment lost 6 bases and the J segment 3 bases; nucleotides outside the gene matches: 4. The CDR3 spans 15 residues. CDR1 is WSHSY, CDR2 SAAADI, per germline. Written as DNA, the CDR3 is TGCGCCAGCAGCCCGACTAGCGGGAGAACAGATACGCAGTATTTT. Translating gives CASSPTSGRTDTQYF.

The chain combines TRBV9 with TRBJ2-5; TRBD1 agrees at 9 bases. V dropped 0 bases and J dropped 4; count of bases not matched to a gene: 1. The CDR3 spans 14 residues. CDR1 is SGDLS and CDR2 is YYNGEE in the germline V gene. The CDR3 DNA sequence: TGTGCCAGCAGCGTAGGACAGGGGGGAGAGACCCAGTACTTC. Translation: CASSVGQGGETQYF.

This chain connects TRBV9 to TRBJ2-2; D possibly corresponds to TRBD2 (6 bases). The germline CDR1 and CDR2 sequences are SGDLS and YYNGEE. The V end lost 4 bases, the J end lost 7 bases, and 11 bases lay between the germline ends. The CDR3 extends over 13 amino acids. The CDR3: CASSLGGDGELFF. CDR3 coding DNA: TGTGCCAGCAGCTTGGGGGGTGACGGGGAGCTGTTTTTT. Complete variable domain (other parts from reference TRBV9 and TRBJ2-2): DSGVTQTPKHLITATGQRVTLRCSPRSGDLSVYWYQQSLDQGLQFLIQYYNGEERAKGNILERFSAQQFPDLHSELNLSSLELGDSALYFCASSLGGDGELFFGEGSRLTVL.

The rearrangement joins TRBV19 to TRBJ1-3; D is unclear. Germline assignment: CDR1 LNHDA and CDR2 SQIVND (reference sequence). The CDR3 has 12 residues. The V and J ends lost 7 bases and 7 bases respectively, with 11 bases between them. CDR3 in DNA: TGTGCCAGTACCCCTGGCGGGAACACCATATATTTT. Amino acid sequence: CASTPGGNTIYF.

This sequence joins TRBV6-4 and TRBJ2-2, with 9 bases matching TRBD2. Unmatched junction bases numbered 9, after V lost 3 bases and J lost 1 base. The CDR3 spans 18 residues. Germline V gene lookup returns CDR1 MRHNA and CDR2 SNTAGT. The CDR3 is CASSEGGSGSENTGELFF. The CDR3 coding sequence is TGTGCCAGCAGTGAAGGGGGTAGCGGGAGTGAGAACACCGGGGAGCTGTTTTTT.